This T cell receptor (beta chain) came from a study of graft-versus-host responses after intestinal transplantation. Study information: Induction with anti-thymocyte globulin, then tacrolimus and steroids for around three years, was given to all recipients.

Libraries were prepared by immunoSEQ multiplex PCR; TCRdb keeps only in-frame clonotypes and omits some of them. This sample carries about 88,000 clones, less than 95% of them seen once, and the ten largest clones take about 0.2%. Notes on this clone: Its antigen is still unknown.

Points from the study as a whole: Detected in recipient marrow were GvH clones, some of which were first observed in ileum or blood. HvG clone declines early post-transplant were associated with peak circulating GvH levels.

The specimen was unstimulated CD4+ T cells sorted from spleen or lymph node cells, collected before transplant. The clonotype comes from a human donor who was the organ donor for an intestinal transplant.

CDR3 region: CASSLEGTGKYGNYGYTF. As DNA, the CDR3 is TGTGCCAGCAGCTTAGAGGGGACAGGGAAGTATGGCAACTATGGCTACACCTTC. V and J are TRBV7-9 and TRBJ1-2; the match to TRBD1 covers 9 bases. Germline CDR1 is SEHNR and CDR2 is FQNEAQ (reference sequence). The trim removed 1 base at V and 2 bases at J, leaving 11 bases unmatched. The CDR3 spans 18 residues.